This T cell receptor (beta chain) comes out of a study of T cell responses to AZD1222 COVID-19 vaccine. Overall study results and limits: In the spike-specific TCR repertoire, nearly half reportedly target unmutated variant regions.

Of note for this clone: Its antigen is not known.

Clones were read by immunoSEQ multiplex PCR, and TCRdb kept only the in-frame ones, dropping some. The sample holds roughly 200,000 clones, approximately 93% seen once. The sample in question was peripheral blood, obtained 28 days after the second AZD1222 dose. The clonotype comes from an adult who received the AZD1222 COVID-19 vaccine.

As DNA, the CDR3 is TGTGCCAGCAGCACATCAAGCGGGGGCTCCTACGAGCAGTACTTC. It translates to CASSTSSGGSYEQYF. This chain links TRBV7-9 with TRBJ2-7; the match to TRBD2 covers 8 bases. In germline, CDR1 is SEHNR, CDR2 FQNEAQ (reference sequence). The CDR3 extends over 15 amino acids. Losses at the gene ends were 5 bases for V and 0 bases for J; bases not matched to a gene: 6.